This T cell receptor beta chain was identified during a study of blood T cells in healthy people across ages. Overall study: Template switching caught about one barcoded beta molecule for each two T cells.

Regarding this clonotype: What it binds is not known.

Study-level results: Among T cells, TCR beta diversity per million cells dropped roughly linearly as age rose.

V shed 1 base and J shed 9 bases, with 13 bases lying between them. The CDR3 covers 15 residues. The germline gives CDR1 SGHDN, CDR2 FVKESK. Investigators took about 9.1 milliliters of peripheral blood from every donor. Each sample yielded at least 5 micrograms of PBMC total RNA. Primed by a sample-barcoded 5' primer and a J-beta primer mix, a second PCR proceeded for about 6 to 12 cycles. TCRdb used MiXCR to reprocess the 5' RACE reads, holding one entry per CDR3 protein. This sample has some 1.5 million distinct CDR3 sequences, with approximately 28% found just once. Sequences were obtained from blood. The rearrangement links TRBV14 to TRBJ1-6, with TRBD1 as a possible D gene (6 bases). The receptor was derived from a woman aged 25 to 39 in good health. Here the CDR3 DNA reads TGTGCCAGCAGCCAAGGATTGGGGGCGGCTTCACCCCTCCACTTT. Amino acid sequence: CASSQGLGAASPLHF.